A single sample gave rise to the 5 T cell receptor beta chains below, sequenced in a study of cytomegalovirus exposure and HLA in healthy donors. The PCR contained 60 Vbeta and 13 Jbeta primers. Measured with immunoSEQ multiplex PCR; TCRdb has only the in-frame clones, and not every one. The sample records 150,000 to 200,000 clones, 70% to 80% being singletons. The material sequenced was PBMCs. These receptors came from a man in his forties in good health and CMV-seronegative.

The chain is built from TRBV7-9 and TRBJ2-7; 7 bases line up with TRBD2. CDR3 length: 15 amino acids. Germline CDR1 reads SEHNR; CDR2 reads FQNEAQ (reference sequence). V dropped 3 bases and J dropped 2; count of bases not matched to a gene: 7. CDR3 nucleotides: TGTGCCAGCAGCTTTACTCGGGACTACACCTACGAGCAGTACTTC. It codes for CASSFTRDYTYEQYF.

The chain has TRBV7-3 and TRBJ2-1; 7 bases line up with TRBD2. This CDR3 is 15 amino acids long. Germline-derived CDR1 and CDR2 are SGHTA and FQGTGA. Losses at the gene ends were 3 bases for V and 5 bases for J; bases not matched to a gene: 7. The CDR3 loop reads CASSFSGLGDNEQFF. CDR3 coding DNA: TGTGCCAGCAGCTTTAGCGGGTTAGGGGACAATGAGCAGTTCTTC. The complete variable domain, with remaining parts taken from reference TRBV7-3 and TRBJ2-1, reads GAGVSQTPSNKVTEKGKYVELRCDPISGHTALYWYRQSLGQGPEFLIYFQGTGAADDSGLPNDRFFAVRPEGSVSTLKIQRTERGDSAVYLCASSFSGLGDNEQFFGPGTRLTVL.

The chain couples TRBV28 to TRBJ2-7, with D maybe TRBD2 (5 bases). Trimming cost V 7 bases and J 3 bases, with 22 bases left between them. CDR1 is MDHEN, CDR2 SYDVKM, per germline. This CDR3 has 16 residues. CDR3 nucleotide sequence: TGTGCCAGCAACGCCCCCTGGACGGCTAGCAGCTACGAGCAGTACTTC. Translated, it gives CASNAPWTASSYEQYF.

CDR3 loop: CASSLQGGNNSPLHF. DNA of the CDR3: TGTGCCAGCAGCCTACAGGGGGGGAATAATTCACCCCTCCACTTT. The chain joins TRBV9 to TRBJ1-6, with TRBD1 matching 8 bases. Germline CDR1 is SGDLS and CDR2 is YYNGEE. The V segment lost 4 bases and the J segment 5 bases; nucleotides outside the gene matches: 5. This CDR3 has 15 residues. The variable domain in full, with the rest retrieved from reference TRBV9 and TRBJ1-6, is DSGVTQTPKHLITATGQRVTLRCSPRSGDLSVYWYQQSLDQGLQFLIQYYNGEERAKGNILERFSAQQFPDLHSELNLSSLELGDSALYFCASSLQGGNNSPLHFGNGTRLTVT.

Of note for this clone: One end of the junction fails to match germline, which may point to a read error. The rearrangement joins TRBV7-9 to TRBJ1-1, with a weak D call TRBD1 (5 bases). The CDR3 covers 14 residues. Germline loops: CDR1 SEHNR, CDR2 FQNEAQ (reference sequence). In DNA, the CDR3 is TGTTCCAGCAGCTTAGAGGGGATGAACACTGAAGCTTTCTTT. Its translation: CSSSLEGMNTEAFF.